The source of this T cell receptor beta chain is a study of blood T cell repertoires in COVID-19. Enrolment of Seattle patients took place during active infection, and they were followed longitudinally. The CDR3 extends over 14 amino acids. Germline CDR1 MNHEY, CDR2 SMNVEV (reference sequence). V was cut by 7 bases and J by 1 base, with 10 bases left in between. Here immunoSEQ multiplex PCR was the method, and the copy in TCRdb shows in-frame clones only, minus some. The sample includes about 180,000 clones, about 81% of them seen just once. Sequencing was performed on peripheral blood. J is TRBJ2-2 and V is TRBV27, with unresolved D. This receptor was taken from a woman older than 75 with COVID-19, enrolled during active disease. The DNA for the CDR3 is TGTGCCAGCACCGTTGGGCGGAACACCGGGGAGCTGTTTTTT. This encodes CASTVGRNTGELFF.